These T cell receptor beta chains were read from a single sample in a study of blood T cells in healthy people across ages. TCRdb re-called the 5' RACE reads through MiXCR, storing one row per CDR3 protein. The sample holds 1.2 million to 1.5 million distinct CDR3 sequences, 59% seen once. The sample taken for sequencing was blood. The receptors were sampled from a man in his late teens or twenties in good health. Each CDR3 is given with its conserved first and last residue. The D gene is left open where the match is weak. Clone size is shown for a subset of rows, as once, few, many or a class of expanded clone.

v_gene	d_gene	j_gene	abundance	CDR3nt	CDR3aa
TRBV5-5	TRBD2	TRBJ2-1	.	TGTGCCAGCAGCGCGAGGTTGGGACTAGCGGTCAATGAGCAGTTCTTC	CASSARLGLAVNEQFF
TRBV29-1	.	TRBJ2-4	few	TGCAGCGTTTCGACTGCCCTAGCCAAAAACATTCAGTACTTC	CSVSTALAKNIQYF
TRBV5-5	.	TRBJ2-4	once	TGTGCCAGCACCAATTCCCGAACCCAGTACTTC	CASTNSRTQYF
TRBV13	TRBD1	TRBJ1-1	.	TGTGCCAGCAGCGAACGGACAGGGGACAACACTGAAGCTTTCTTT	CASSERTGDNTEAFF
TRBV20-1	.	TRBJ2-7	.	TGCAGTGCTAGAGATCGGCGACAGACACCATCCTACGAGCAGTACTTC	CSARDRRQTPSYEQYF
TRBV4-3	.	TRBJ2-1	.	TGCGCCAGCAGCCAAGGGGGGGCAGTCAATGAGCAGTTCTTC	CASSQGGAVNEQFF
TRBV20-1	TRBD1	TRBJ1-1	.	TGCAGTGCTAGGGTCCCGGGACAGCGGCTCACTGAAGCTTTCTTT	CSARVPGQRLTEAFF
TRBV6-5	TRBD1	TRBJ2-1	.	TGTGCCAGCAGTAAGGACAGGGGGCTTTACAATGAGCAGTTCTTC	CASSKDRGLYNEQFF
TRBV28	TRBD1	TRBJ1-1	.	TGTGCCAGCAGTTTCATCCGGGACAGGGGAAGGAACACTGAAGCTTTCTTT	CASSFIRDRGRNTEAFF
TRBV7-8	.	TRBJ2-3	.	TGTGCCAGCAGCTTAAAGGAATGGAACACAGATACGCAGTATTTT	CASSLKEWNTDTQYF
TRBV12-3/TRBV12-4	.	TRBJ1-2	.	TGTGCCAGCAGATCCACAGGGTCTACTAACTATGGCTACACCTTC	CASRSTGSTNYGYTF
TRBV7-9	.	TRBJ2-1	.	TGTGCCAGCAGCCTTGAGGGACCCCAAGAGACCCAGTTCTTC	CASSLEGPQETQFF
TRBV20-1	.	TRBJ1-6	.	TGCAGTGCCGGAGGGGGCTCCTATAATTCACCCCTCCACTTT	CSAGGGSYNSPLHF
TRBV11-2	TRBD1	TRBJ2-3	.	TGTGCCAGCAGCCTGGGACAGGGGGTTGGAACAGATACGCAGTATTTT	CASSLGQGVGTDTQYF
TRBV6-1	.	TRBJ2-1	.	TGTGCCAGCAGTGGCGGGCGCTCCTACAATGAGCAGTTCTTC	CASSGGRSYNEQFF
TRBV6-5	.	TRBJ2-2	.	TGTGCCAGCAGTTACTCGAGGGCCGGGGAGCTGTTTTTT	CASSYSRAGELFF
TRBV4-3	.	TRBJ1-1	few	TGCGCCAGCAGCCAGGGAACAGGACCTGAAGCTTTCTTT	CASSQGTGPEAFF
TRBV12-3/TRBV12-4	TRBD1	TRBJ1-1	.	TGTGCCAGCAACCTGGACAGGGGGGGCACTGAAGCTTTCTTT	CASNLDRGGTEAFF
TRBV12-3/TRBV12-4	.	TRBJ2-5	.	TGTGCCAGCAGTTTTGGGGCAGGAGTTGGAGAGACCCAGTACTTC	CASSFGAGVGETQYF
TRBV20-1	TRBD2	TRBJ2-5	.	TGCAGTGCTAGCCCCCATAGCGGGAGCGTCGGAGAGACCCAGTACTTC	CSASPHSGSVGETQYF
TRBV20-1	TRBD2	TRBJ2-3	.	TGCAGTGCTTCACTAGCGGGGGCCAGGGATACGCAGTATTTT	CSASLAGARDTQYF
TRBV11-2	.	TRBJ2-3	few	TGTGCCAGCAGCTTAGATCTGTATAGCGGCGGTACGCAGTATTTT	CASSLDLYSGGTQYF
TRBV6-5	.	TRBJ2-7	few	TGTGCCAGCAGTCGACCCGCACAGGGCTTTAGTTACGAGCAGTACTTC	CASSRPAQGFSYEQYF
TRBV10-3	TRBD2	TRBJ2-5	.	TGTGCCATCAGTGAGCCCGGGACTAGCGGAGAGACCCAGTACTTC	CAISEPGTSGETQYF
TRBV20-1	.	TRBJ2-7	.	TGCAGTGCTAGAGTGAGGCGGGACAACTCCTACGAGCAGTACTTC	CSARVRRDNSYEQYF
TRBV5-5	.	TRBJ1-2	many	TGTGCCAGCAGCGTGGCCCGGGGTTATGGCTACACCTTC	CASSVARGYGYTF
TRBV11-2	.	TRBJ2-1	.	TGTGCCAGCAGCCTGCGTTTAACTGGGGAGCAGTTCTTC	CASSLRLTGEQFF
TRBV4-1	.	TRBJ1-1	.	TGCGCCAGCAGCCAAGAAACCGGGGCCTCGTATATGAACACTGAAGCTTTCTTT	CASSQETGASYMNTEAFF
TRBV7-8	.	TRBJ2-7	.	TGTGCCAGCAGCTTAGTGGAGGCTGGGCGGAATGAGCAGTACTTC	CASSLVEAGRNEQYF
TRBV6-1	TRBD1	TRBJ1-4	.	TGTGCCTGCAGCGCGGACAGGGCGTTGAGTGAAAAACTGTTTTTT	CACSADRALSEKLFF
TRBV4-2	TRBD1	TRBJ2-1	.	TGTGCCAGCAGCCAGCCGGGACAGGGTAGAAATGAGCAGTTCTTC	CASSQPGQGRNEQFF
TRBV25-1	TRBD1	TRBJ2-7	.	TGTGCCAGCAGCTCTTGGACAGGGGGCCCCTACGAGCAGTACTTC	CASSSWTGGPYEQYF
TRBV12-5	.	TRBJ2-5	.	TGTGCTAGTGGTTTTGGTCAAGAGACCCAGTACTTC	CASGFGQETQYF
TRBV28	TRBD1	TRBJ2-5	few	TGTGCCATAGGCCGGACAGGGGGCAAATGGACCCAGTACTTC	CAIGRTGGKWTQYF
TRBV20-1	TRBD1	TRBJ1-5	.	TGCAGTGCTAATCTCCGGACAGGGGGCAGCAATCAGCCCCAGCATTTT	CSANLRTGGSNQPQHF
TRBV29-1	.	TRBJ2-6	few	TGCAGCGTTGCGCAGAGGACGAACAGTGCCAACGTCCTGACTTTC	CSVAQRTNSANVLTF
TRBV27	TRBD1	TRBJ2-3	.	TGTGCCAGCAGAAGGGGGCTGGGCACAGATACGCAGTATTTT	CASRRGLGTDTQYF
TRBV4-1	.	TRBJ1-4	.	TGCGCCAGCAGCCTGAGGGTGGAAGGGGAAAAACTGTTTTTT	CASSLRVEGEKLFF
TRBV5-1	TRBD2	TRBJ2-5	.	TGCGCCAGCAGCTTCGGGGGGGCCAGGCGGGAGACCCAGTACTTC	CASSFGGARRETQYF
TRBV4-2	TRBD2	TRBJ2-1	.	TGTGCCAGCAGCCAAGACGTTGGGGGGGGCTCCTACAATGAGCAGTTCTTC	CASSQDVGGGSYNEQFF
TRBV12-3/TRBV12-4	TRBD1	TRBJ1-2	few	TGTGCCAGCAGTACTGGGGACAGAAATTATGGCTACACCTTC	CASSTGDRNYGYTF
TRBV25-1	TRBD2	TRBJ2-7	.	TGTGCCAGCAGTGAATATCTAGCGGACGAGCAGTACTTC	CASSEYLADEQYF
TRBV6-5	.	TRBJ2-7	.	TGTGCCAGCAGTTACTCTAGAGCAACAAGGGACTACGAGCAGTACTTC	CASSYSRATRDYEQYF
TRBV6-4	.	TRBJ2-1	.	TGTGCCAGCACCCTCAGAGAAGCGGGCCTCAATGAGCAGTTCTTC	CASTLREAGLNEQFF
TRBV4-1	.	TRBJ2-6	.	TGCGCCAGCAGCCAACCACTATCTAACTCTGGGGCCAACGTCCTGACTTTC	CASSQPLSNSGANVLTF
TRBV6-5	.	TRBJ1-2	.	TGTGCCAGCAGTTACCAGGGGAAGGGAGGCTACACCTTC	CASSYQGKGGYTF
TRBV29-1	.	TRBJ2-7	few	TGCAGCGTCCGAGTTTCTGCCTACGAGCAGTACTTC	CSVRVSAYEQYF
TRBV12-5	.	TRBJ1-1	.	TGTGCTAGTGCCCCTTCGCAGGGCAACACTGAAGCTTTCTTT	CASAPSQGNTEAFF
TRBV6-2/TRBV6-3	.	TRBJ2-1	few	TGTGCCAGCAAACGTAGCTCCTACAATGAGCAGTTCTTC	CASKRSSYNEQFF
TRBV27	TRBD1	TRBJ2-5	.	TGTGCCAGCAGTTTGATGGCAGGGGGATGGGAGACCCAGTACTTC	CASSLMAGGWETQYF
TRBV2	.	TRBJ2-3	few	TGTGCCAGCTTCTTCTATCTGGGCCCCACACTAGCCGGAGCCCCAGATACGCAGTATTTT	CASFFYLGPTLAGAPDTQYF
TRBV4-1	TRBD1	TRBJ2-7	.	TGCGCCAGCAGCCCACAGGGGGCTCTATACGAGCAGTACTTC	CASSPQGALYEQYF
TRBV6-2/TRBV6-3	.	TRBJ2-5	few	TGTGCCAGCGCTTATTTGGAGACCCAGTACTTC	CASAYLETQYF
TRBV29-1	.	TRBJ2-2	.	TGCAGCGTTTATGCTGAAGCCGGGGAGCTGTTTTTT	CSVYAEAGELFF
TRBV19	.	TRBJ2-7	few	TGTGCCAGTAGTAGGAGGGCCACCTACGAGCAGTACTTC	CASSRRATYEQYF
TRBV29-1	.	TRBJ2-4	.	TGCAGCGTTGAAACAACAGGACCACTAGCCAAAAACATTCAGTACTTC	CSVETTGPLAKNIQYF